This T cell receptor beta chain was profiled in a study of graft-versus-host responses after intestinal transplantation (dated by TCRdb to the early 2020s). About the investigation overall: The transplants that recipients got were multivisceral, liver-intestinal, or isolated intestinal. All recipients received anti-thymocyte globulin induction followed by maintenance tacrolimus and steroids for around three years. Bulk TCR-beta CDR3 sequencing was used to track graft-versus-host and host-versus-graft alloreactive T cell clones in the graft, circulation and bone marrow after intestinal transplantation. Alloreactive clones were identified by sequencing pre-transplant mixed lymphocyte reaction products and comparing these products with unstimulated pre-transplant donor and recipient T cells. Of the 20 to 30 intestinal transplant recipients enrolled in the cohort, one of whom was a retransplant, 3 patients without pretransplant specimens were excluded. Donor T cell macrochimerism was defined as a peak of at least 4% donor T cells among recipient peripheral blood mononuclear cells. Rather than being sequenced by the commercial service, samples from three later patients were sequenced in-house on an Illumina MiSeq and processed with MiXCR. Broad study findings and their caveats: Patients with donor T cell macrochimerism had high GvH to HvG T cell clonal ratios in their allografts. The conclusions were limited by the relatively low number and heterogeneity of the intestinal transplant patients. Early after transplant, peak levels of circulating GvH clones were found to be associated with declines in HvG clones. GvH clones were detected in recipient bone marrow, and some appeared earlier in ileal mucosa or blood, consistent with an intestinal mucosal origin.

Library creation used the immunoSEQ multiplex PCR assay. For most patients, genomic DNA was isolated with the Qiagen DNeasy Blood and Tissue Kit and sent frozen to Adaptive Biotechnologies for TCR sequencing. For most patients, high-throughput TCR-beta CDR3 sequencing of genomic DNA was performed by Adaptive Biotechnologies. On the authors' methods: TCR sequencing data were retrieved from Adaptive's ImmunoSEQ software for roughly 20 patients, whereas three other patients were processed with MiXCR and VDJtools. To correct CD4 versus CD8 sorting errors, sequences present in both subsets at a frequency ratio below 5:1 were removed. Because the origin of CDR3 nucleotide sequences shared between donor and recipient could not be assigned, those sequences were removed. Alloreactive clones required at least 2-fold expansion over unstimulated cells and minimum CFSE-low frequency of 0.002% (template counts) or 0.001% (read counts). Clones detected in sequenced pre-transplant spleen, lymph node, or MLR CFSE-low populations of the donor or recipient were defined as mappable. The cumulative frequency of alloreactive clones was calculated as a percentage of all sequences, weighted by copy number. TCRdb carries this immuneACCESS record with in-frame sequences only. Its versions omit some clonotypes, under half of them owing to an unresolved V gene in the studies checked, with the rest unexplained. V and J calls and clone size follow that table, whereas D and trimming were derived from the DNA. Here the sample has approximately 10,000 clones; roughly 38% occur a single time. In total, the top ten clones hold about 13% of the sample.

Trimming takes 1 base off V and 0 bases off J; junction bases not matched to a gene: 2. Inclusive of the bounding cysteine and phenylalanine, the CDR3 is 15 residues long. CDR3 DNA is the only sequence kept; it has 45 bases, read in frame from the first base. CDR1 and CDR2 (SNHLY, FYNNEI) derive from the germline V gene. This clone occurred a few times. No much larger clone exists at a distance of one base, and base qualities are not known. Read against the paper, the sample's time point label means: cells obtained before transplantation from donor or recipient. In mixed lymphocyte reactions, approximately 200,000 CFSE-labeled pre-transplant responders were plated with approximately 200,000 irradiated violet-dye-labeled stimulators and cultured for 5 to 6 days. After the mixed lymphocyte reaction, proliferating CD3+CD4+CFSE-low and CD3+CD8+CFSE-low responder cells were FACS-sorted on a BD Influx sorter.

The chain is encoded by TRBV2 joined to TRBJ1-1; TRBD1 aligns with 7 central bases. Specimen: alloreactive CD8+ T cells from a mixed lymphocyte reaction culture, collected before intestinal transplant. What the cell subset or site label conveys for this sample: CFSE-low proliferating T cells sorted from roughly six-day pre-transplant mixed lymphocyte reaction (GvH or HvG direction). This clonotype was sampled from a human patient who received an intestinal transplant. The sequence in DNA is TGTGCCAGCAGTGAAGGGGACAGATTGAACACTGAAGCTTTCTTT. This gives the protein CASSEGDRLNTEAFF.